Listed below are T cell receptor beta chains from one sample, sequenced in a study of a mutant IDH1 vaccine in newly diagnosed glioma. Generated by immunoSEQ multiplex PCR, the TCRdb table keeps only in-frame clones and is missing some. The table includes over 45,000 clones, roughly 75% detected once. No antigen has been identified for these receptors. Specimen: PBMCs, collected from a glioma patient whose treatment included an IDH1 peptide vaccine. Every receptor here comes from a man aged 45-60 years with glioma. Each CDR3 is given with its conserved first and last residue. Clone size is not always given. Where it is, it says once, few, many or a class for expanded clones.

j_gene | v_gene | abundance | CDR3aa
TRBJ2-7 | TRBV18 | . | CASSPMRGIEQYF
TRBJ1-2 | TRBV5-6 | . | CASSQESIPSYGYTF
TRBJ2-6 | TRBV5-6 | . | CASSWQASSGANVLTF
TRBJ1-1 | TRBV7-8 | once | CASSLIGPEAFF
TRBJ1-2 | TRBV6-6 | . | CASSYAGGNYGYTF
TRBJ2-1 | TRBV6-1 | . | CASSEGIGGYNEQFF
TRBJ1-5 | TRBV30 | . | CAWSVTGGDQPQHF
TRBJ1-2 | TRBV11-2 | . | CASSFFQTGPKNYGYTF
TRBJ1-1 | TRBV7-3 | few | CASSVNRGHGEAFF
TRBJ2-3 | TRBV7-2 | once | CASSREGARVTDTQYF
TRBJ1-1 | TRBV10-1 | . | CASSESGRGRTYTEAFF
TRBJ2-5 | TRBV7-9 | . | CASSFYRGGETQYF
TRBJ2-5 | TRBV18 | . | CASSRGSMQETQYF
TRBJ2-5 | TRBV2 | . | CASGQFLQETQYF
TRBJ2-3 | TRBV2 | . | CASSESGTDTQYF
TRBJ1-2 | TRBV25-1 | many | CASSAPQTVGYGYTF
TRBJ2-2 | TRBV19 | . | CASSFGYSSVGGELFF
TRBJ2-7 | TRBV7-8 | . | CASSPPGLAVYEQYF
TRBJ2-3 | TRBV6-6 | . | CATPDWGSDTQYF
TRBJ2-2 | TRBV7-9 | few | CASSLWTGEAGELFF
TRBJ2-1 | TRBV7-9 | . | CASSPQRGGRVEQFF
TRBJ2-1 | TRBV6-5 | . | CASSYGRAPINEQFF
TRBJ2-5 | TRBV29-1 | . | CSVFTEPQAQYF
TRBJ1-5 | TRBV4-1 | . | CASSQEWVVGNQPQHF
TRBJ1-1 | TRBV19 | . | CASREGPLEAFF
TRBJ2-1 | TRBV4-1 | few | CASSQVILAGRSYNEQFF
TRBJ2-5 | TRBV21-1 | . | CASSKVGSKETQYF
TRBJ1-3 | TRBV30 | few | CAWDPGAGAGNTIYF
TRBJ2-2 | TRBV7-3 | . | CASSLERPGQGRNTGELFF
TRBJ2-1 | TRBV19 | . | CASSGGGYNEQFF
TRBJ1-2 | TRBV13 | . | CASSLEQGRNYGYTF
TRBJ1-1 | TRBV6-4 | few | CASSDSSLGTEAFF
TRBJ2-3 | TRBV6-5 | . | CASSSGLATDTQYF
TRBJ1-1 | TRBV9 | . | CASSVSPDRGRTEAFF
TRBJ1-3 | TRBV11-3 | once | CASSLESGNTIYF
TRBJ1-1 | TRBV2 | . | CASWAGPEAFF
TRBJ2-5 | TRBV5-1 | . | CASSLGIRLAEETQYF
TRBJ1-4 | TRBV7-2 | . | CASSLRGQNNEKLFF
TRBJ2-7 | TRBV2 | . | CASSVVRENEQYF
TRBJ2-7 | TRBV2 | . | CASDLAGTPREQYF
TRBJ1-5 | TRBV2 | few | CASREVNQPQHF
TRBJ2-3 | TRBV6-1 | . | CASRARQIPTDTQYF
TRBJ1-1 | TRBV2 | . | CASSLRSEAFF
TRBJ1-2 | TRBV5-1 | . | CASSFAQGTGVDGYTF
TRBJ2-2 | TRBV5-1 | . | CASSFTSGNTGELFF
TRBJ1-5 | TRBV6-1 | . | CASSGTPGQGGNQPQHF
TRBJ2-3 | TRBV4-2 | . | CASSSRAGATTDTQYF
TRBJ1-3 | TRBV7-9 | . | CASSQRISGNTIYF
TRBJ1-5 | TRBV10-3 | . | CAISESLQGPQPQHF
TRBJ2-1 | TRBV29-1 | . | CSTDRALGGDEQFF
TRBJ2-2 | TRBV5-1 | . | CASSIPSSGGLTGELFF
TRBJ2-7 | TRBV2 | . | CASSGLATYEQYF